The TCR beta chain under discussion was sequenced for a study of identical twins. Findings and caveats of the study: For monozygotic twins, models underestimated out-of-frame TCR alpha sharing.

Only healthy Caucasians were enrolled as donors. The V and J ends lost 8 bases and 8 bases, in that order; junction bases with no gene match: 6. This CDR3 contains 12 residues. In germline, CDR1 is SEHNR, CDR2 FQNEAQ (reference sequence). This clonotype was seen only a few times. No antigen is known for it. TCRdb recomputed calls from the 5' RACE reads with MiXCR, one row per CDR3 protein. Of 410,000 or so distinct CDR3 sequences listed, less than 20% are singletons. The chain carries TRBV7-9 and TRBJ1-2, with 9 bases matching TRBD1. The sequence was obtained from a man aged 45-65 years in good health. The sequenced sample consisted of naive T cells sorted from blood. The CDR3: CASSRQGDGYTF. CDR3 nucleotides: TGTGCCAGCTCCAGACAGGGGGACGGCTACACCTTC.